This T cell receptor beta chain was obtained from a study of beta chain features in type 1 diabetes. Study-wide background: There were 107,917,701 sorted cells examined across all samples. Broader study findings: Over-representation of high TCR-expressing cells was a possible consequence of cDNA sequencing. Across all four CD4+ subsets, people with type 1 diabetes showed modestly shorter TCRB CDR3s. Within patients, naive, central memory and Treg TCRB repertoires seemed more similar than within healthy donors.

With respect to this clone: Its antigen is undetermined.

Since all of the isolated RNA was reverse transcribed, expressed TCRB transcripts were what got sequenced. The assay was immunoSEQ multiplex PCR, and TCRdb's table has in-frame clones only and misses some. Here the sample spans a few hundred thousand clones, approximately 12% being singletons. V lost 3 bases, J lost 1 base, and 16 bases lay in between. This CDR3 spans 17 amino acids. From germline, CDR1 is LGHNA and CDR2 YNFKEQ. The chain is built from TRBV4-2 and TRBJ2-1, with D perhaps matching TRBD2 (5 bases). What was sequenced was naive CD4+ T cells from blood. The sequence came from a young woman with type 1 diabetes. Written as DNA, the CDR3 is TGTGCCAGCAGCCACCCCTGGGAGTATGGTTCCTACAATGAGCAGTTCTTC. It specifies CASSHPWEYGSYNEQFF.